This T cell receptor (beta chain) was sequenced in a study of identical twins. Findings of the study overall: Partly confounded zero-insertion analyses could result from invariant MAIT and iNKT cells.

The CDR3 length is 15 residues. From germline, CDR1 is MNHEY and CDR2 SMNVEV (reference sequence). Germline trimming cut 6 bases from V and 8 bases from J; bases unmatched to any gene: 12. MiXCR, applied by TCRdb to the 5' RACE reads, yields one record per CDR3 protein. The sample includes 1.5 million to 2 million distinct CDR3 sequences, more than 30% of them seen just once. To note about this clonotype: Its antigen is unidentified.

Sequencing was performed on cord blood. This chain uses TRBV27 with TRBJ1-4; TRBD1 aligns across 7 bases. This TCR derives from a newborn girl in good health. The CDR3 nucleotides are TGTGCCAGCAGGCACAGGGGTGGATTGAAGGAAAAACTGTTTTTT. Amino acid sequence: CASRHRGGLKEKLFF.